This entry lists 30 T cell receptor beta chains sequenced from one sample in a study of cytomegalovirus exposure and HLA in healthy donors. The PCR used 60 Vbeta and 13 Jbeta primers. Data came from immunoSEQ multiplex PCR; TCRdb stores just in-frame clones and leaves some out. The sample table includes about 91,000 clones. The specimen sequenced was PBMCs. The receptor source for this set is a woman aged 25 to 39 in good health and CMV-seronegative.

The chain combines TRBV29-1 with TRBJ2-7, with a weak D call TRBD1 (5 bases). Germline lookup yields CDR1 SQVTM and CDR2 ANQGSEA. V lost 4 bases and J 3 bases, leaving 10 bases between the germline ends. The CDR3 totals 12 residues. DNA of the CDR3: TGCAGCGTTGGGGGCAGCAACTACGAGCAGTACTTC. Translation gives CSVGGSNYEQYF.

The CDR3 spells CASSVSTGRGSSPLHF. The CDR3 DNA reads TGTGCCAGCAGCGTATCGACAGGGCGAGGCAGTTCACCCCTCCACTTT. This chain uses TRBV9 with TRBJ1-6; 7 bases agree with TRBD1. This CDR3 has 16 residues. Trimming at V came to 1 base and at J to 9 bases, leaving 10 bases not matched to a gene. The germline CDR1 and CDR2 sequences are SGDLS and YYNGEE. Looking up the rest from reference TRBV9 and TRBJ1-6 gives the full variable domain: DSGVTQTPKHLITATGQRVTLRCSPRSGDLSVYWYQQSLDQGLQFLIQYYNGEERAKGNILERFSAQQFPDLHSELNLSSLELGDSALYFCASSVSTGRGSSPLHFGNGTRLTVT.

Note on this clone: One end of the junction does not line up with germline, which may come from a read error. The V and J genes are TRBV7-7 and TRBJ2-1, with 14 bases that match TRBD2. Germline-derived CDR1 and CDR2 are SSHAT and FNYEAQ (reference sequence). CDR3 length: 17 residues. The CDR3 loop reads CASSLGGTSGSTDEQFF. DNA for the CDR3: TGTGCTAGCAGCTTGGGGGGGACTAGCGGGAGTACAGATGAGCAGTTCTTC.

The chain uses TRBV7-9 and TRBJ2-7, with TRBD1 as a possible D gene (5 bases). The CDR3 is 15 residues long. CDR1 SEHNR and CDR2 FQNEAQ come from the germline V gene (reference sequence). V gave up 1 base and J gave up 2 bases, with 12 bases separating them. CDR3 bases: TGTGCCAGCAGCTTAGTAGTGGCAGGGCCCTACGAGCAGTACTTC. Residues: CASSLVVAGPYEQYF.

This chain connects TRBV7-2 to TRBJ2-5; 9 bases map to TRBD2. Germline CDR1 and CDR2: SGHTA and FQGNSA. The junction had 6 bases not matched to a gene; V was cut back by 5 bases and J by 5 bases. The CDR3 totals 14 residues. This chain's CDR3 is CASSEVAGDETQYF. The DNA for the CDR3 is TGTGCCAGCAGCGAAGTAGCGGGAGACGAGACCCAGTACTTC.

The chain links TRBV6-5 to TRBJ2-7, with TRBD1 identical over 7 bases. Germline CDR1 MNHEY, CDR2 SVGAGI. The CDR3 is made up of 15 amino acids. V trimming: 2 bases; J trimming: 2 bases; junction bases outside the gene matches: 6. The CDR3 DNA reads TGTGCCAGCAGTTACGACCGGGACAGCGCCTACGAGCAGTACTTC. This sequence encodes CASSYDRDSAYEQYF.

The V and J genes are TRBV5-1 and TRBJ2-1; 7 nucleotides align to TRBD2. There are 15 residues in the CDR3. From germline, CDR1 is SGHRS and CDR2 YFSETQ. Germline trimming cut 1 base from V and 5 bases from J; bases unmatched to any gene: 6. The DNA for the CDR3 is TGCGCCAGCAGCTTGTTTCTAGCGGACGACAATGAGCAGTTCTTC. This encodes CASSLFLADDNEQFF.

The V call is TRBV29-1, the J call TRBJ1-3; D call uncertain. V lost 2 bases, J lost 3 bases, and 14 bases lay in between. CDR3 size: 15 residues. In germline, CDR1 is SQVTM, CDR2 ANQGSEA. The CDR3 loop is CSVEMGDGVGNTIYF. The CDR3, as DNA: TGCAGCGTTGAAATGGGAGACGGAGTTGGAAACACCATATATTTT.

In DNA, the CDR3 is TGTGCCAGCAGTGCCTCTAGGGGGCTCGAGCAGTACTTC. This encodes CASSASRGLEQYF. The chain uses TRBV25-1 and TRBJ2-7, with 7 nucleotides matching TRBD1. Germline V gives CDR1 MGHDK, CDR2 SYGVNS. V shed 4 bases and J 6 bases; nucleotides not matched to a gene: 6. The CDR3 has 13 residues.

This rearrangement joins TRBV5-8 to TRBJ1-1, with a possible D match to TRBD1 (5 bases). The CDR3 sequence is 18 residues long. V lost 4 bases and J 1 base, leaving 23 bases between the germline ends. Germline CDR1 SGHTS, CDR2 YDEGEE. The CDR3 bases are TGTGCCAGCAGCCGTTTTTTTTCGGTGGGAGGGACGAACACTGAAGCTTTCTTT. Translating it yields CASSRFFSVGGTNTEAFF.

The J gene is TRBJ2-2, the V gene TRBV18, with 7 bases fitting TRBD1. CDR1 and CDR2 (germline): KGHSH, LQKENI. The CDR3 extends over 16 amino acids. V shed 6 bases, J shed 0 bases, and the junction held 7 bases outside the gene matches. This CDR3 is CASSSGTAANTGELFF. The DNA for the CDR3 is TGTGCCAGCTCCTCCGGGACAGCCGCGAACACCGGGGAGCTGTTTTTT.

The V gene is TRBV9, the J gene TRBJ1-1; the D is unclear. V dropped 4 bases and J dropped 5 bases, with 15 bases sitting between them. Germline CDR1 SGDLS, CDR2 YYNGEE. The CDR3 runs to 14 residues. The CDR3 sequence is CASSPTGGRTEAFF. Written as DNA, the CDR3 is TGTGCCAGCAGCCCCACGGGAGGTAGGACTGAAGCTTTCTTT.

The chain is built from TRBV19 and TRBJ1-1; D unclear. The CDR3 is 13 amino acids. The germline V gene has CDR1 LNHDA and CDR2 SQIVND (reference sequence). The V end lost 4 bases, the J end lost 5 bases, and 11 bases lay between the germline ends. The CDR3 reads CASSRGVGTEAFF. CDR3 nucleotides: TGTGCCAGTAGTAGGGGAGTGGGGACTGAAGCTTTCTTT. Variable domain in full (rest from reference TRBV19 and TRBJ1-1): DGGITQSPKYLFRKEGQNVTLSCEQNLNHDAMYWYRQDPGQGLRLIYYSQIVNDFQKGDIAEGYSVSREKKESFPLTVTSAQKNPTAFYLCASSRGVGTEAFFGQGTRLTVV.

This chain links TRBV10-1 with TRBJ2-1; 7 positions agree with TRBD1. The germline gives CDR1 WNHNN, CDR2 SYGVQD (reference sequence). After removal of 6 bases from V and 4 bases from J, the junction contained 6 bases not matched to a gene. CDR3 size: 14 residues. CDR3 region: CASSHRTGYNEQFF. CDR3 coding DNA: TGCGCCAGCAGCCACCGGACAGGATACAATGAGCAGTTCTTC.

The V and J genes are TRBV6-1 and TRBJ1-2; D is unresolved. V was trimmed by 1 base and J by 4 bases, leaving 7 bases between them. Germline V CDR1 and CDR2: MNHNS, SASEGT. The CDR3 is 13 amino acids. The CDR3, as DNA: TGTGCCAGCAGTGAAGGTTCAGGCTATGGCTACACCTTC. Protein: CASSEGSGYGYTF.

V and J are TRBV9 and TRBJ2-7; TRBD1 is a possible D gene (5 bases). This CDR3 region has 14 residues. V lost 0 bases, J lost 6 bases, and 13 bases lay in between. The germline gives CDR1 SGDLS, CDR2 YYNGEE. The CDR3, as DNA: TGTGCCAGCAGCGTAGAGCCAGGGCTGTCCGAGCAGTACTTC. It encodes CASSVEPGLSEQYF.

The chain employs TRBV7-8 and TRBJ2-7, with 11 bases aligning to TRBD2. V was clipped by 5 bases and J by 8 bases; unmatched bases: 11. The CDR3 runs 15 residues. The germline CDR1 and CDR2 sequences are SGHVS and FQNEAQ. CDR3 sequence: CASSPPELAGEKQYF. Here the CDR3 DNA reads TGTGCCAGCAGCCCACCAGAACTAGCGGGAGAAAAGCAGTACTTC.

The rearrangement uses TRBV9 and TRBJ1-1; unclear D gene. The CDR3 loop spans 13 amino acids. Germline V CDR1 and CDR2: SGDLS, YYNGEE. The ends were cut back, 0 bases at V and 3 bases at J, with 6 bases in the middle. The CDR3 DNA reads as TGTGCCAGCAGCGTAGGCGGTCACACTGAAGCTTTCTTT. This codes for CASSVGGHTEAFF. Drawing the rest from reference TRBV9 and TRBJ1-1, the complete variable domain is DSGVTQTPKHLITATGQRVTLRCSPRSGDLSVYWYQQSLDQGLQFLIQYYNGEERAKGNILERFSAQQFPDLHSELNLSSLELGDSALYFCASSVGGHTEAFFGQGTRLTVV.

The V gene is TRBV9, the J gene TRBJ2-2, with 7 bases matching TRBD2. Unmatched junction bases numbered 4, after V lost 0 bases and J lost 5 bases. The CDR3 length is 15 residues. Germline V gives CDR1 SGDLS, CDR2 YYNGEE. For the CDR3, the DNA is TGTGCCAGCAGCGTAGGGGGGGGAGGTACCGGGGAGCTGTTTTTT. This sequence encodes CASSVGGGGTGELFF.

This chain joins TRBV19 and TRBJ2-5; weak D call: TRBD2 (5 bases). Trimming shortened V by 5 bases and J by 4 bases, and 11 bases separated the two germline ends. CDR1 is LNHDA, CDR2 SQIVND, per germline (reference sequence). The length of the CDR3 is 13 residues. CDR3 sequence reads: CASSRGGGETQYF. The CDR3 nucleotides are TGTGCCAGTAGTCGGGGTGGTGGAGAGACCCAGTACTTC.

This chain joins TRBV9 and TRBJ1-4; D is undetermined. This CDR3 is 13 amino acids long. Per germline, CDR1 SGDLS and CDR2 YYNGEE. V shed 0 bases and J shed 7 bases, with 7 bases lying between them. CDR3 region: CASSVGVSEKLFF. The DNA of the CDR3 is TGTGCCAGCAGCGTAGGAGTGAGTGAAAAACTGTTTTTT.

The chain links TRBV9 to TRBJ2-7; 9 nucleotides line up with TRBD2. With 0 bases clipped from V and 4 bases from J, the junction kept 5 bases outside the gene matches. Germline values: CDR1 SGDLS, CDR2 YYNGEE. This CDR3 region has 15 residues. Written as DNA, the CDR3 is TGTGCCAGCAGCGTAGTAGATAGCGGGAGTTACGAGCAGTACTTC. Translating it yields CASSVVDSGSYEQYF.

Details on this clone: One end of the junction fails to match germline, which may point to a read error. This sequence joins TRBV7-7 and TRBJ2-7; possibly TRBD2 for D (6 bases). Germline V gene data show CDR1 as SSHAT and CDR2 as FNYEAQ (reference sequence). The length of the CDR3 is 14 residues. The CDR3 is CASSLEAFGGVQYF. The DNA of the CDR3 is TGTGCTAGCAGCTTAGAAGCGTTTGGAGGGGTACAGTACTTC.

The V and J genes are TRBV18 and TRBJ2-7; D ambiguous. CDR3 length: 14 residues. Germline values: CDR1 KGHSH, CDR2 LQKENI. Trimming took 3 bases from V and 2 from J, leaving 11 bases between them. The chain's CDR3 is CASSPSVNAYEQYF. Here the CDR3 DNA reads TGTGCCAGCTCACCCTCGGTGAACGCCTACGAGCAGTACTTC. Using reference TRBV18 and TRBJ2-7 for the parts outside the CDR3, the full variable domain is NAGVMQNPRHLVRRRGQEARLRCSPMKGHSHVYWYRQLPEEGLKFMVYLQKENIIDESGMPKERFSAEFPKEGPSILRIQQVVRGDSAAYFCASSPSVNAYEQYFGPGTRLTVT.

Concerning this clone: The junction departs from the called germline gene at one end, perhaps through a read error. The rearrangement joins TRBV2 to TRBJ1-1; weak D call: TRBD1 (5 bases). The CDR3 totals 11 residues. CDR1 is SNHLY, CDR2 FYNNEI, per germline. CDR3: CASSEKDRGRF. The CDR3 DNA reads as TGTGCCAGCAGTGAAAAGGACCGGGGGAGGTTT.

CDR3 protein: CASRGAAVATNEKLFF. CDR3 nucleotide sequence: TGTGCCAGCAGGGGAGCGGCAGTAGCAACTAATGAAAAACTGTTTTTT. The chain is built from TRBV5-5 and TRBJ1-4; D is undetermined. The CDR3 is 16 residues long. Germline loops: CDR1 SGHKS, CDR2 YYEKEE (reference sequence). V dropped 5 bases and J dropped 0 bases, with 14 bases sitting between them.

J is TRBJ2-2 and V is TRBV5-1, with 10 positions matching TRBD2. The CDR3 sequence is 18 residues long. After removal of 4 bases from V and 6 bases from J, the junction contained 15 bases not matched to a gene. Germline V gives CDR1 SGHRS, CDR2 YFSETQ. The CDR3 is CASSVTGTSALKAGELFF. CDR3 sequence (DNA): TGCGCCAGCAGCGTGACCGGGACTAGCGCATTGAAAGCCGGGGAGCTGTTTTTT.

This chain uses TRBV19 with TRBJ1-3; the D is unclear. CDR1 LNHDA and CDR2 SQIVND come from the germline V gene (reference sequence). Trimming stripped 7 bases from V and 2 bases from J, with 15 bases between. This CDR3 contains 15 residues. Here the CDR3 reads CASMTSAGTGNTIYF. In DNA form, the CDR3 reads TGTGCCAGTATGACATCGGCCGGGACTGGAAACACCATATATTTT.

This chain connects TRBV19 to TRBJ1-5, with 7 bases aligning to TRBD1. Trimming took 8 bases from V and 0 from J; bases not matched to a gene: 13. Germline V gene lookup returns CDR1 LNHDA and CDR2 SQIVND (reference sequence). This CDR3 region has 17 residues. The CDR3 DNA reads TGTGCCAGTGGAGGCGACAGGGAAGTTTATAGCAATCAGCCCCAGCATTTT. Translated: CASGGDREVYSNQPQHF.

This chain joins TRBV7-3 and TRBJ2-7, with 7 bases lining up with TRBD1. This CDR3 is built from 13 residues. The J segment lost 3 bases and the V segment lost 3 bases, leaving 2 bases of the junction unmatched. Germline CDR1 reads SGHTA; CDR2 reads FQGTGA. The CDR3 protein is CASSFRDSYEQYF. CDR3 nucleotides: TGTGCCAGCAGCTTCCGGGACAGCTACGAGCAGTACTTC.